Listed below are T cell receptor beta chains from one sample, sequenced in a study of blood T cell repertoires in COVID-19. Sequencing was performed with immunoSEQ multiplex PCR; in TCRdb, only in-frame clones are kept and a portion is missing. Here the sample spans 70,000 to 80,000 clones, approximately 84% being singletons. Sequencing input: peripheral blood. The receptors were sampled from a human donor in a cohort sampled during active COVID-19. The CDR3 runs from the conserved cysteine through the conserved F or W. The D gene is left open where the match is weak. Some rows have no size entry. The others give once, few or many, or a class for an expanded clone.

cdr3_length,clone_size,d_call,v_call,j_call,cdr3_nt,cdr3_aa
15,-,-,TRBV14,TRBJ2-7,TGTGCCAGCAGCCAAGCCAGGGGTCCGTGGTCCGAGCAGTACTTC,CASSQARGPWSEQYF
13,-,TRBD1,TRBV6-1,TRBJ1-2,TGTGCCAGCAGTGACAGGGGGAACTATGGCTACACCTTC,CASSDRGNYGYTF
15,-,TRBD2,TRBV7-2,TRBJ2-7,TGTGCCAGCAGCTTAGGGACCGGGGGGACCTACGAGCAGTACTTC,CASSLGTGGTYEQYF
11,-,-,TRBV3-1/TRBV3-2,TRBJ2-1,TGTGCCAGCAGCCAAGACGGGGAGCAGTTCTTC,CASSQDGEQFF
11,-,-,TRBV29-1,TRBJ1-2,TGCAGCCTCGGGGGAGAATATGGCTACACCTTC,CSLGGEYGYTF
16,-,TRBD2,TRBV9,TRBJ2-3,TGTGCCAGCAGCGTTCTCGGACTAGCTAACACAGATACGCAGTATTTT,CASSVLGLANTDTQYF
15,-,-,TRBV11-1,TRBJ2-5,TGTGCCAGCAGCTCGACAGACCAGTACCAAGAGACCCAGTACTTC,CASSSTDQYQETQYF
17,-,-,TRBV4-2,TRBJ2-1,TGTGCCAGCAGCCAAGATGACATCCCGAGCTCCTACAATGAGCAGTTCTTC,CASSQDDIPSSYNEQFF
13,-,TRBD2,TRBV30,TRBJ2-5,TGTGCCTGGACCCGGACTAGCGGGGAGACCCAGTACTTC,CAWTRTSGETQYF
16,-,TRBD1,TRBV6-1,TRBJ2-1,TGTGCCAGCAGTGAAGCGCTAGGACAGGGGGCGAATGAGCAGTTCTTC,CASSEALGQGANEQFF
14,-,-,TRBV6-5,TRBJ1-2,TGTGCCAGCAGCCCACGGGTCCCTGATTCGGGCTACACCTTC,CASSPRVPDSGYTF
14,few,-,TRBV19,TRBJ1-5,TGTGCCAGTAGTATAGACAGGGGTTTCTGGCCCCAGCATTTT,CASSIDRGFWPQHF
14,once,TRBD2,TRBV7-6,TRBJ2-7,TGTGCCAGCAGCTTAGCGGCGGGGGGGCGCGAGCAGTACTTC,CASSLAAGGREQYF
12,-,-,TRBV6-5,TRBJ2-7,TGTGCCAGCAGATCCCCAGTCTCAGAGCAGTACTTC,CASRSPVSEQYF
14,few,-,TRBV6-5,TRBJ1-5,TGTGCCAGCAGAAAAGGGGGGGGCGGTCAGCCCCAGCATTTT,CASRKGGGGQPQHF
14,-,-,TRBV21-1,TRBJ1-5,TGTGCCAGCCAATATAGGGGCAAAAATCAGCCCCAGCATTTT,CASQYRGKNQPQHF
13,-,-,TRBV5-5,TRBJ1-2,TGTGCCAGCAGCCCGACAGAGGACTATGGCTACACCTTC,CASSPTEDYGYTF
16,-,TRBD1,TRBV4-1,TRBJ1-6,TGCGCCAGCAGCCAAGACGGGACAGGGTTCAATTCACCCCTCCACTTT,CASSQDGTGFNSPLHF
14,-,-,TRBV18,TRBJ2-2,TGTGCCAGCTCACCTGACAGTTTTACCGGGGAGCTGTTTTTT,CASSPDSFTGELFF
13,-,TRBD1,TRBV2,TRBJ2-1,TGTGCCAGCAGCGAGACAGGGTACCATGAGCAGTTCTTC,CASSETGYHEQFF
19,-,TRBD1,TRBV7-9,TRBJ1-1,TGTGCCAGCAGCTTCGATCCAAAGGGGGCGGCGGGGCGAAACACTGAAGCTTTCTTT,CASSFDPKGAAGRNTEAFF
15,-,-,TRBV19,TRBJ1-5,TGTGCCAGTAGTATAGCAGGGGTCCTCGATCAGCCCCAGCATTTT,CASSIAGVLDQPQHF
16,-,-,TRBV13,TRBJ2-5,TGTGCCAGCAGCTTAGGTATAACGGACAGACAAGAGACCCAGTACTTC,CASSLGITDRQETQYF
14,-,-,TRBV3-1/TRBV3-2,TRBJ1-5,TGTGCCAGCAGCCAGTCGACAGGCAATCAGCCCCAGCATTTT,CASSQSTGNQPQHF
14,-,-,TRBV6-5,TRBJ1-2,TGTGCCAGCAGCATGGGCGCCCCTTTGAGAGGCTACACCTTC,CASSMGAPLRGYTF
20,-,-,TRBV3-1/TRBV3-2,TRBJ2-3,TGTGCCAGCAGCCAAGAAGTATTTCGAGGACTGCACACTAGCACAGATACGCAGTATTTT,CASSQEVFRGLHTSTDTQYF
15,-,-,TRBV2,TRBJ2-2,TGTGCCAGCAGTGAAACCGGGGGAAACACCGGGGAGCTGTTTTTT,CASSETGGNTGELFF
19,-,-,TRBV21-1,TRBJ2-5,TGTGCCAGCAGCAACCTTGAGCGGGGGGGCCCCTTATCCCAAGAGACCCAGTACTTC,CASSNLERGGPLSQETQYF
15,few,-,TRBV7-7,TRBJ2-7,TGTGCCAGCAGCTTAGGCCCAGGGGATACCTACGAGCAGTACTTC,CASSLGPGDTYEQYF
13,-,TRBD1,TRBV2,TRBJ1-4,TGTGCCAGCAGTTCCGGACAGGAGGAAAAACTGTTTTTT,CASSSGQEEKLFF
14,-,-,TRBV30,TRBJ2-3,TGTGCCTGGACGAGTCTAAGTAGCACAGATACGCAGTATTTT,CAWTSLSSTDTQYF
19,-,TRBD2,TRBV11-2,TRBJ2-1,TGTGCCAGCAGCGCCCCGGGACTAGCGGGGGGTAACTCCTACAATGAGCAGTTCTTC,CASSAPGLAGGNSYNEQFF
16,-,-,TRBV18,TRBJ1-3,TGTGCCAGCTCACCACCGCGGGACCGCCTCGGAAACACCATATATTTT,CASSPPRDRLGNTIYF
16,-,TRBD2,TRBV7-2,TRBJ2-5,TGTGCCAGCAGCTTGGATAGCGGGGGGAGCGGGGTTACCCAGTACTTC,CASSLDSGGSGVTQYF
16,-,TRBD1,TRBV2,TRBJ2-5,TGTGCCAGCAGTGCCGGCCGATCAACAGGGGGAGAGACCCAGTACTTC,CASSAGRSTGGETQYF
15,-,-,TRBV28,TRBJ1-2,TGTGCCAGCAGTTTACCGCGGGAGGATATCTATGGCTACACCTTC,CASSLPREDIYGYTF
15,once,TRBD2,TRBV7-2,TRBJ2-7,TGTGCCAGCAGCTACTCGACTAGCGGGACCTACGAGCAGTACTTC,CASSYSTSGTYEQYF
14,-,-,TRBV2,TRBJ2-7,TGTGCCAGCAGTGTGCAGGGCAGGGGAAACGAGCAGTACTTC,CASSVQGRGNEQYF
15,once,TRBD1,TRBV27,TRBJ1-1,TGTGCCAGCAGTTCCTCGACAGGGGGGTATACTGAAGCTTTCTTT,CASSSSTGGYTEAFF
13,-,-,TRBV7-8,TRBJ2-3,TGTGCCAGCAGCTTAGCGCGGTGGGATACGCAGTATTTT,CASSLARWDTQYF
20,-,TRBD2,TRBV18,TRBJ2-6,TGTGCCAGCTCATCGACGAAGGGAGGGAGTTCCCCCTCTGGGGCCAACGTCCTGACTTTC,CASSSTKGGSSPSGANVLTF
16,-,-,TRBV7-2,TRBJ2-1,TGTGCCAGCAGCCCCGGGCCGGGATCCTCCTACAATGAGCAGTTCTTC,CASSPGPGSSYNEQFF
13,-,-,TRBV11-2,TRBJ2-7,TGTGCCAGCAGCCCGGACAGATCCTACGAGCAGTACTTC,CASSPDRSYEQYF
14,-,-,TRBV2,TRBJ1-1,TGTGCCAGCAGGCCGGGACACTCGAACACTGAAGCTTTCTTT,CASRPGHSNTEAFF